The clone carrying this T cell receptor beta chain was picked up one time. In the original processing: By means of reference gene primer amplification, nucleated cell counts were estimated. The method was immunoSEQ multiplex PCR; TCRdb's version includes in-frame clones alone and lacks a portion of them. The V and J calls and clone size were taken over from that table, and D and trimming were inferred from the DNA. Of 250,000 to 350,000 clones detected, roughly 90% appear once; the ten largest clones hold 4%. These data come from a study of blood T cell repertoires in COVID-19. Background on the study: Samples taken during acute and convalescent COVID-19 were collected in the United States, Italy and Spain. Sources were T cells, B-cell-depleted T cells, or PBMCs; the material itself was cDNA or gDNA.

Material for sequencing was peripheral blood. The origin of this receptor is a woman aged 45-65 years with active or convalescent COVID-19.

The CDR3 DNA reads TGTGCCAGCAGTCTATTCACAGGGAGCTATGGCTACACCTTC. The encoded protein is CASSLFTGSYGYTF. The gene calls are TRBV27 and TRBJ1-2; possible D gene TRBD1, 6 bases. The V and J ends lost 5 bases and 4 bases respectively, with 14 bases between them. Germline lookup yields CDR1 MNHEY and CDR2 SMNVEV (reference sequence). The CDR3 is made up of 14 amino acids.